This passage covers 21 T cell receptor beta chains from one sample sequenced in a study of T cell responses to AZD1222 COVID-19 vaccine. Measured with immunoSEQ multiplex PCR; TCRdb has only the in-frame clones, and not every one. The sample has about 150,000 clones, roughly nine tenths seen once. Sequencing was performed on peripheral blood, taken on day 0 of MenACWY control vaccination. The receptors derive from an adult in good health.

The chain employs TRBV27 and TRBJ2-1, with D possibly being TRBD2 (5 bases). Germline loops: CDR1 MNHEY, CDR2 SMNVEV (reference sequence). This CDR3 has 15 residues. The V and J ends lost 8 bases and 8 bases respectively, with 22 bases between them. CDR3 coding DNA: TGTGCCAGCTGTTATGAACTAGGAGCCCGGGATGAGCAGTTCTTC. Protein sequence: CASCYELGARDEQFF.

This clone appeared a single time. The chain has TRBV6-5 and TRBJ2-3; 10 bases map to TRBD1. Germline CDR1 MNHEY, CDR2 SVGAGI. There are 15 residues in the CDR3. The J segment lost 6 bases and the V segment lost 0 bases, leaving 3 bases of the junction unmatched. CDR3 region: CASSYSTGGRDTQYF. Here the CDR3 DNA reads TGTGCCAGCAGTTACTCGACAGGGGGCCGGGATACGCAGTATTTT.

V is TRBV5-1 and J is TRBJ2-3; the match to TRBD2 covers 8 bases. Trimming removed 5 bases from V and 4 bases from J; junction bases left unmatched: 9. The V gene's germline CDR1 is SGHRS and CDR2 YFSETQ. This CDR3 contains 15 residues. In DNA, the CDR3 is TGCGCCAGCAGAGCTCAGGACGGGGGGGCAGATACGCAGTATTTT. As protein: CASRAQDGGADTQYF. Together with reference TRBV5-1 and TRBJ2-3, the CDR3 gives the full variable domain: KAGVTQTPRYLIKTRGQQVTLSCSPISGHRSVSWYQQTPGQGLQFLFEYFSETQRNKGNFPGRFSGRQFSNSRSEMNVSTLELGDSALYLCASRAQDGGADTQYFGPGTRLTVL.

The chain is built from TRBV12-5 and TRBJ2-5; D assignment may be TRBD1 or TRBD2 (5 bases each). Germline CDR1 and CDR2: LGHNT and FRNRAP. V lost 3 bases, J lost 2 bases, and 7 bases lay in between. The CDR3 runs 13 residues. CDR3: CASGFWGQETQYF. The CDR3 DNA is TGTGCTAGTGGTTTCTGGGGGCAAGAGACCCAGTACTTC.

The chain links TRBV11-3 to TRBJ2-6; D gene uncertain. The germline V and J ends were trimmed by 5 bases and 0 bases, with 14 bases remaining between them. The germline V gene encodes CDR1 SGHNT and CDR2 YENEEA. This CDR3 is built from 17 residues. For the CDR3, the DNA is TGTGCCAGCAGCACGCGACCAACGCTCTCTGGGGCCAACGTCCTGACTTTC. It is translated as CASSTRPTLSGANVLTF.

The rearrangement links TRBV5-1 to TRBJ1-4; D is unresolved. The CDR3 consists of 14 residues. Trimming took 0 bases from V and 5 from J, leaving 8 bases between them. Germline-derived CDR1 and CDR2 are SGHRS and YFSETQ. CDR3 sequence (DNA): TGCGCCAGCAGCTTGGCCTCGGCCAATGAAAAACTGTTTTTT. Its protein is CASSLASANEKLFF.

The sample holds a few counts of this clone. The V call is TRBV19, the J call TRBJ1-5; the match to TRBD1 covers 9 bases. The V gene end was trimmed by 6 bases and the J gene end by 7 bases; junction bases not matched to a gene: 7. The germline V gene has CDR1 LNHDA and CDR2 SQIVND (reference sequence). The CDR3 sequence is 14 residues long. The CDR3: CASRETGGRQPQHF. DNA for the CDR3: TGTGCCAGTAGGGAAACAGGGGGCCGACAGCCCCAGCATTTT.

The rearrangement joins TRBV3-1 (or the pseudogene TRBV3-2) to TRBJ2-3; maybe TRBD2 (5 bases). The CDR3 has 12 residues. Trimming removed 1 base from V and 8 bases from J, with 7 bases in between. Per the germline V gene, CDR1 is LGHDT and CDR2 is YNNKEL (reference sequence). The CDR3 DNA is TGTGCCAGCAGCCAAGGAAGCGGTACGCAGTATTTT. Translation: CASSQGSGTQYF.

The gene calls are TRBV5-4 and TRBJ2-3, with 9 bases that match TRBD2. Per the germline V gene, CDR1 is SGHNT and CDR2 is YYREEE (reference sequence). Losses at the gene ends were 0 bases for V and 4 bases for J; bases not matched to a gene: 6. CDR3 length equals 16 residues. The CDR3 DNA reads TGTGCCAGCAGCTTGGGGAGGCGGGAGGGTGCAGATACGCAGTATTTT. Translating it yields CASSLGRREGADTQYF. Using reference TRBV5-4 and TRBJ2-3 for the parts outside the CDR3, the full variable domain is ETGVTQSPTHLIKTRGQQVTLRCSSQSGHNTVSWYQQALGQGPQFIFQYYREEENGRGNFPPRFSGLQFPNYSSELNVNALELDDSALYLCASSLGRREGADTQYFGPGTRLTVL.

The chain links TRBV4-1 to TRBJ1-4; D might be TRBD1 (6 bases). Germline V lookup: CDR1 MGHRA, CDR2 YSYEKL. The germline V and J ends were trimmed by 3 bases and 3 bases, with 11 bases remaining between them. The CDR3 totals 15 residues. In DNA, the CDR3 is TGCGCCAGCAGCCAGTTAGGGGGTGCTAATGAAAAACTGTTTTTT. It is translated as CASSQLGGANEKLFF.

The chain links TRBV7-2 to TRBJ2-7; 10 bases align to TRBD1. The CDR3 has 15 residues. Per the germline V gene, CDR1 is SGHTA and CDR2 is FQGNSA. V lost 7 bases and J lost 2; bases outside the gene matches: 8. The CDR3: CASTLTGTGAYEQYF. The CDR3 DNA is TGTGCCAGCACCCTGACCGGGACAGGGGCCTACGAGCAGTACTTC.

The chain is built from TRBV6-5 and TRBJ2-7; D is perhaps TRBD1 (6 bases). The germline V gene has CDR1 MNHEY and CDR2 SVGAGI. V lost 8 bases, J lost 7 bases, and 15 bases lay in between. CDR3 length: 12 residues. The CDR3, as DNA: TGTGCCAGCCAACTCCGGGACACAGAGCAGTACTTC. Protein sequence: CASQLRDTEQYF.

The CDR3 DNA sequence: TGTGCCAGCAGTCTCGACAGGGACAAGCCCCAGCATTTT. This codes for CASSLDRDKPQHF. This chain joins TRBV7-6 and TRBJ1-5, with 7 bases fitting TRBD1. V gave up 6 bases and J gave up 8 bases; unmatched junction bases: 7. The CDR3 length is 13 residues. Germline CDR1 and CDR2: SGHVS and FNYEAQ.

The chain uses TRBV28 and TRBJ2-5; 11 nucleotides line up with TRBD2. The CDR3 has 14 amino acids. V lost 5 bases to trimming and J lost 5 bases; unmatched junction nucleotides: 4. Germline-derived CDR1 and CDR2 are MDHEN and SYDVKM. In DNA form, the CDR3 reads TGTGCCAGCAGTGTAGCGGGGGGGTTGGAGACCCAGTACTTC. Translated, it gives CASSVAGGLETQYF.

This clone was observed a handful of times. Other nucleotide sequences in the sample specify the same CDR3. J is TRBJ1-2 and V is TRBV3-1 (or the pseudogene TRBV3-2), with a weak D call TRBD1 (5 bases). Between the trimmed V and J ends, which lost 3 bases and 7 bases, there was a span of 9 bases. This CDR3 region has 12 residues. Germline assignment: CDR1 LGHDT and CDR2 YNNKEL (reference sequence). CDR3 DNA: TGTGCCAGCAGCCAGGGGGTAGGTGGCTACACCTTC. Protein sequence: CASSQGVGGYTF.

The chain recombines TRBV9 with TRBJ2-7; the D gene is possibly TRBD2 (6 bases). The CDR3 contains 15 residues. Trimming removed 0 bases at V and 2 bases at J, with 12 bases between. Germline values: CDR1 SGDLS, CDR2 YYNGEE. The CDR3: CASSVAAGPTYEQYF. The CDR3 DNA follows: TGTGCCAGCAGCGTAGCAGCGGGTCCTACCTACGAGCAGTACTTC.

V gene TRBV5-1 combines with J gene TRBJ1-6; TRBD1 matches 7 bases. The V and J ends lost 2 bases and 7 bases, in that order; junction bases with no gene match: 9. CDR3 length equals 16 residues. Per the germline V gene, CDR1 is SGHRS and CDR2 is YFSETQ. The CDR3 region has the DNA TGCGCCAGCAGCTTATCGACAGGGATCGGAAATTCACCCCTCCACTTT. Residues: CASSLSTGIGNSPLHF.

The rearrangement uses TRBV28 and TRBJ2-1; D possibly uses TRBD1 or TRBD2 (6 bases each). The germline CDR1 and CDR2 sequences are MDHEN and SYDVKM. Trimming stripped 5 bases from V and 4 bases from J, with 18 bases between. This CDR3 is 16 amino acids long. The CDR3 DNA sequence: TGTGCCAGCAGTCGGAGTGGGTCGGGGGCTTACAATGAGCAGTTCTTC. Protein product: CASSRSGSGAYNEQFF.

The V gene is TRBV11-3, the J gene TRBJ2-1; 11 bases agree with TRBD1. CDR1 and CDR2 (germline): SGHNT, YENEEA. The CDR3 spans 15 residues. Trimming at V came to 0 bases and at J to 5 bases, leaving 0 bases not matched to a gene. CDR3 nucleotides: TGTGCCAGCAGCTTAGAGGGACAGGGGGACAATGAGCAGTTCTTC. Translation gives CASSLEGQGDNEQFF.

This chain uses TRBV7-9 with TRBJ1-1; TRBD1 is a possible D gene (6 bases). The CDR3 is 14 residues long. Germline V gives CDR1 SEHNR, CDR2 FQNEAQ (reference sequence). V was clipped by 7 bases and J by 3 bases, with 15 bases between them. CDR3 sequence: CASTETGVDTEAFF. The CDR3 coding sequence is TGTGCCAGCACCGAGACAGGTGTGGACACTGAAGCTTTCTTT.

The V and J genes are TRBV5-1 and TRBJ2-2, with 8 nucleotides matching TRBD1. V lost 4 bases, J lost 8 bases, and 7 bases stayed unmatched. Germline lookup yields CDR1 SGHRS and CDR2 YFSETQ. The length of the CDR3 is 14 residues. The CDR3 sequence: CASSLGQGVGELFF. As DNA, the CDR3 is TGCGCCAGCAGCCTAGGACAGGGAGTAGGGGAGCTGTTTTTT. Full variable domain (outside the CDR3, taken from reference TRBV5-1 and TRBJ2-2): KAGVTQTPRYLIKTRGQQVTLSCSPISGHRSVSWYQQTPGQGLQFLFEYFSETQRNKGNFPGRFSGRQFSNSRSEMNVSTLELGDSALYLCASSLGQGVGELFFGEGSRLTVL.